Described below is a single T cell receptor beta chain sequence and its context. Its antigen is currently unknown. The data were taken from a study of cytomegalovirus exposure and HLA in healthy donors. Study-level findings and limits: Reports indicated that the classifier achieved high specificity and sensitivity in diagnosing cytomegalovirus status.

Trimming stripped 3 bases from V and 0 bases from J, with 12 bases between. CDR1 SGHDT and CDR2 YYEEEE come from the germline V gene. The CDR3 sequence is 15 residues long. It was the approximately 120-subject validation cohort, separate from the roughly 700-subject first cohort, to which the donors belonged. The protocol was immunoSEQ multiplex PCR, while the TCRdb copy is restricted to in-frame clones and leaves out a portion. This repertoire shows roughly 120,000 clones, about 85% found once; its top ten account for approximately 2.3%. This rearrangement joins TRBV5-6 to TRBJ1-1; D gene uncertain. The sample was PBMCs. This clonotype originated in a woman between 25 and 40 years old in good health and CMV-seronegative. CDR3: CASSSRTRLNTEAFF. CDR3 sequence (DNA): TGTGCCAGCAGCTCTAGAACACGCTTGAACACTGAAGCTTTCTTT.